The 22 T cell receptor beta chains in this list originate from one sample, sequenced in a study of shared clonotypes between healthy human individuals. Sequenced by immunoSEQ multiplex PCR; TCRdb stores in-frame clones only, minus some. The repertoire holds 400,000 to 600,000 clones, with 60% to 80% as singletons. The source material was PBMCs. Receptors originate from a woman in her forties in good health. Some clones in this sample may be carry-over from other donors' samples.

The V gene is TRBV29-1, the J gene TRBJ2-7, with 10 bases matching TRBD1. This CDR3 contains 14 residues. From germline, CDR1 is SQVTM and CDR2 ANQGSEA. V was pared by 6 bases and J by 0 bases, with 5 bases of the junction left unmatched. CDR3 protein: CSVCRTGGSYEQYF. CDR3 bases: TGCAGCGTGTGCCGGACAGGGGGCTCCTACGAGCAGTACTTC.

The J gene is TRBJ1-2, the V gene TRBV7-8; D may be TRBD1 (6 bases). Trimming took 1 base from V and 3 from J, leaving 9 bases between them. Germline V gives CDR1 SGHVS, CDR2 FQNEAQ. CDR3 size: 14 residues. The CDR3 loop reads CASSLGQAYYGYTF. Written as DNA, the CDR3 is TGTGCCAGCAGCTTAGGACAGGCATACTATGGCTACACCTTC.

This chain links TRBV9 with TRBJ2-5, with a possible D match to TRBD1 (5 bases). Deletions cut 3 bases from V and 2 bases from J, with 11 bases between. The CDR3 sequence is 14 residues long. Per germline, CDR1 SGDLS and CDR2 YYNGEE. CDR3 nucleotides: TGTGCCAGCAGCGCGAACACAGGACAAGAGACCCAGTACTTC. Translated, it gives CASSANTGQETQYF.

The rearrangement uses TRBV4-1 and TRBJ1-2; D is uncertain. Germline V CDR1 and CDR2: MGHRA, YSYEKL. Trimming left V 4 bases short and J 3 bases short, with 15 bases between. CDR3 size: 15 residues. CDR3 sequence: CASSPGPQADYGYTF. The CDR3 region has the DNA TGCGCCAGCAGCCCGGGCCCCCAGGCAGACTATGGCTACACCTTC.

The chain combines TRBV6-5 with TRBJ2-3, with unresolved D. The V end lost 6 bases, the J end lost 1 base, and 8 bases lay between the germline ends. CDR1 and CDR2 from the germline V gene are MNHEY and SVGAGI. The CDR3 totals 13 residues. CDR3 in DNA: TGTGCCAGCAGAGTCGTAGGCACAGATACGCAGTATTTT. It codes for CASRVVGTDTQYF.

The genes are TRBV15 and TRBJ1-5; D possibly corresponds to TRBD1 (5 bases). V lost 0 bases and J lost 6, with 12 bases in between. The CDR3 covers 15 residues. Per the germline V gene, CDR1 is LNHNV and CDR2 is YYDKDF (reference sequence). The CDR3 spells CATSRDRREGQPQHF. CDR3 DNA sequence: TGTGCCACCAGCAGAGATCGCAGGGAGGGTCAGCCCCAGCATTTT.

CDR3: CASRPRLAGTGELFF. CDR3 DNA: TGTGCCAGCAGGCCCAGACTAGCGGGGACCGGGGAGCTGTTTTTT. This chain joins TRBV11-1 and TRBJ2-2, with TRBD2 identical over 11 bases. The germline V gene encodes CDR1 SGHAT and CDR2 FQDESV (reference sequence). CDR3 length: 15 residues. V lost 6 bases and J lost 5; bases outside the gene matches: 5.

The genes are TRBV11-2 and TRBJ2-7; 10 bases agree with TRBD2. V gave up 1 base and J gave up 0 bases; unmatched junction bases: 3. This CDR3 is 16 amino acids long. Germline V CDR1 and CDR2: SGHAT, FQNNGV. This CDR3 reads CASSLVASGSSYEQYF. The CDR3, as DNA: TGTGCCAGCAGCTTAGTGGCTAGCGGGAGCTCCTACGAGCAGTACTTC.

V gene TRBV6-5 combines with J gene TRBJ1-1; the D gene is possibly TRBD1 (5 bases). The V end was cut by 4 bases, the J end by 5 bases, with 11 bases between. Germline V gene data show CDR1 as MNHEY and CDR2 as SVGAGI. CDR3 size: 13 residues. CDR3 coding DNA: TGTGCCAGCAGTTCGGGGGAATGGACTGAAGCTTTCTTT. This sequence encodes CASSSGEWTEAFF.

There are a few counts of this clone. This chain uses TRBV18 with TRBJ1-1; 9 positions agree with TRBD1. The CDR3 extends over 14 amino acids. CDR1 KGHSH and CDR2 LQKENI come from the germline V gene. V shed 5 bases, J shed 5 bases, and the junction held 6 bases outside the gene matches. The CDR3 nucleotides read TGTGCCAGCTCATTACAGGGGGCACAAACTGAAGCTTTCTTT. Residues: CASSLQGAQTEAFF.

This sequence joins TRBV9 and TRBJ2-3, with a possible D match to TRBD2 (6 bases). CDR3 length: 14 residues. The germline V gene encodes CDR1 SGDLS and CDR2 YYNGEE. Trimming shortened V by 3 bases and J by 6 bases, and 14 bases separated the two germline ends. CDR3 region: CASSATRVLDTQYF. DNA of the CDR3: TGTGCCAGCAGCGCGACTAGAGTCCTTGATACGCAGTATTTT. The variable domain in full, with the rest retrieved from reference TRBV9 and TRBJ2-3, is DSGVTQTPKHLITATGQRVTLRCSPRSGDLSVYWYQQSLDQGLQFLIQYYNGEERAKGNILERFSAQQFPDLHSELNLSSLELGDSALYFCASSATRVLDTQYFGPGTRLTVL.

This chain links TRBV19 with TRBJ1-5, with D perhaps TRBD1 (5 bases). CDR3 length: 14 amino acids. CDR1 and CDR2 (germline): LNHDA, SQIVND (reference sequence). The V end was cut by 6 bases, the J end by 1 base, with 10 bases between. The DNA of the CDR3 is TGTGCCAGTAGCGGGCAGGGAAGCAATCAGCCCCAGCATTTT. It yields the protein CASSGQGSNQPQHF.

This chain connects TRBV28 to TRBJ1-3, with D unresolved. Trimming cost V 1 base and J 1 base, with 20 bases left between them. Germline V lookup: CDR1 MDHEN, CDR2 SYDVKM. The CDR3 is made up of 19 amino acids. The DNA for the CDR3 is TGTGCCAGCAGTTTATTCATGATGGATGAGGAGCGGTCTGGAAACACCATATATTTT. Translating it yields CASSLFMMDEERSGNTIYF.

The chain uses TRBV6-5 and TRBJ1-1; D unclear. The germline gives CDR1 MNHEY, CDR2 SVGAGI. This CDR3 region has 15 residues. Trimming removed 0 bases at V and 10 bases at J, with 18 bases between. CDR3 loop: CASSYSTMVGFGAFF. The CDR3 DNA is TGTGCCAGCAGTTACTCGACGATGGTCGGGTTTGGAGCTTTCTTT.

This clone has at least ten counts. The V gene is TRBV27, the J gene TRBJ2-5; TRBD1 matches 7 bases. CDR3 length: 17 amino acids. Looked up from germline, CDR1 is MNHEY and CDR2 is SMNVEV (reference sequence). The V gene end was trimmed by 7 bases and the J gene end by 6 bases; junction bases not matched to a gene: 20. The DNA for the CDR3 is TGTGCCAGCACCTCGGGTAGGGGGCAGGGTACGAAGAAGACCCAGTACTTC. It encodes CASTSGRGQGTKKTQYF.

This chain uses TRBV28 with TRBJ1-2; possibly TRBD1 for D (5 bases). V was pared by 7 bases and J by 2 bases, with 17 bases between. The CDR3 is 15 amino acids. In germline, CDR1 is MDHEN, CDR2 SYDVKM. CDR3 protein: CASTPGTLENYGYTF. CDR3 in DNA: TGTGCCAGCACCCCCGGGACCCTCGAAAACTATGGCTACACCTTC.

The sample holds a few counts of this clone. V usage is TRBV15 and J usage is TRBJ2-2; TRBD2 agrees at 10 bases. V shed 3 bases, J shed 8 bases, and the junction held 9 bases outside the gene matches. CDR3 length: 16 amino acids. Germline CDR1 is LNHNV and CDR2 is YYDKDF (reference sequence). This chain's CDR3 is CATSRAGEREGGELFF. The CDR3 coding sequence is TGTGCCACCAGCAGGGCCGGGGAGCGGGAGGGGGGGGAGCTGTTTTTT.

The chain recombines TRBV10-1 with TRBJ2-7, with TRBD1 matching over 8 bases. CDR3 size: 15 residues. The junction had 10 bases not matched to a gene; V was cut back by 4 bases and J by 5 bases. Germline-derived CDR1 and CDR2 are WNHNN and SYGVQD (reference sequence). The CDR3 coding sequence is TGCGCCAGCAGTGCCCTTTACAGGGGGTACGACGAGCAGTACTTC. It translates to CASSALYRGYDEQYF.

This sequence joins TRBV6-6 and TRBJ2-7, with a possible D match to TRBD1 (7 bases). The germline CDR1 and CDR2 sequences are MNHNY and SVGAGI (reference sequence). V lost 2 bases, J lost 4 bases, and 12 bases lay in between. The CDR3 has 14 residues. The CDR3 spells CASSYRQGGYEQYF. In nucleotides, the CDR3 is TGTGCCAGCAGTTACCGGCAGGGGGGTTACGAGCAGTACTTC.

This clone was observed a few times. This rearrangement joins TRBV11-2 to TRBJ2-5; D is possibly TRBD1 (5 bases). Germline V gene sequence: CDR1 SGHAT, CDR2 FQNNGV. The CDR3 runs to 13 residues. With 0 bases removed from V and 5 bases from J, the gap between germline ends came to 7 bases. The CDR3 here is CASSLDPGETQYF. The CDR3 nucleotides read TGTGCCAGCAGCTTAGATCCAGGGGAGACCCAGTACTTC.

The chain joins TRBV5-1 to TRBJ2-1; 14 bases line up with TRBD2. Germline-derived CDR1 and CDR2 are SGHRS and YFSETQ. The CDR3 is 16 residues long. The ends lost 4 bases at V and 5 bases at J; junction bases unmatched: 5. This CDR3 is CASSGTSGRGNNEQFF. CDR3 DNA sequence: TGCGCCAGCAGCGGGACTAGCGGGAGAGGGAACAATGAGCAGTTCTTC.

This rearrangement joins TRBV6-1 to TRBJ2-1; TRBD2 is a possible D gene (6 bases). Germline assignment: CDR1 MNHNS and CDR2 SASEGT. The CDR3 covers 12 residues. V was shortened by 6 bases and J by 9 bases, with 12 bases between the two germline ends. DNA of the CDR3: TGTGCCAGCAGATCTCCCGGGGGTGAGCAGTTCTTC. Its protein is CASRSPGGEQFF.